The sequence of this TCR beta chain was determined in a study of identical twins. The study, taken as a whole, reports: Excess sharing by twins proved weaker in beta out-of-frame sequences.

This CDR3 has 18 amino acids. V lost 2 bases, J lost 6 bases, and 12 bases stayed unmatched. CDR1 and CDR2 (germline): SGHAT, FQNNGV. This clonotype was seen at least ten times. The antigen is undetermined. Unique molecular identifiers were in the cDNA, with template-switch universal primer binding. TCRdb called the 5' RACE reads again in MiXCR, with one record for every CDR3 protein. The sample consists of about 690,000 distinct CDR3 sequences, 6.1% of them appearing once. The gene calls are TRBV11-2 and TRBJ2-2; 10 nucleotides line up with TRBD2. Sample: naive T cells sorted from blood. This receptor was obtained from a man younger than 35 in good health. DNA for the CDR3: TGTGCCAGCAGCTTACTTAGTGGCCTAGCGGGAGATCCCGGGGAGCTGTTTTTT. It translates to CASSLLSGLAGDPGELFF. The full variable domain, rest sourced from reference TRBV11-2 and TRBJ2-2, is EAGVAQSPRYKIIEKRQSVAFWCNPISGHATLYWYQQILGQGPKLLIQFQNNGVVDDSQLPKDRFSAERLKGVDSTLKIQPAKLEDSAVYLCASSLLSGLAGDPGELFFGEGSRLTVL.